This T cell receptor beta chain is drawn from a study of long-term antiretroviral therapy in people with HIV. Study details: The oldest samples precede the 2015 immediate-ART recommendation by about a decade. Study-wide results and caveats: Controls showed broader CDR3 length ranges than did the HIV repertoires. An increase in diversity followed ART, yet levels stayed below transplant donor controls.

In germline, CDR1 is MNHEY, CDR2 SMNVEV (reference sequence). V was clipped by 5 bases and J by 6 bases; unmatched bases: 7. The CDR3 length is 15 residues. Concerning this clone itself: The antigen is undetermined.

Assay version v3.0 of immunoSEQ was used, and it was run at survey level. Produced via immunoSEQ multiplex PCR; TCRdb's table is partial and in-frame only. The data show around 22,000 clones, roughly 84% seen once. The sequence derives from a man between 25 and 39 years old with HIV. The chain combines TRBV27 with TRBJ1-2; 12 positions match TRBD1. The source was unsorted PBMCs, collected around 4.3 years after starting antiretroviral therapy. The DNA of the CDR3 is TGTGCCAGCAGTCACGGGACAGGGGGCTTCGATGGCTACACCTTC. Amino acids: CASSHGTGGFDGYTF.